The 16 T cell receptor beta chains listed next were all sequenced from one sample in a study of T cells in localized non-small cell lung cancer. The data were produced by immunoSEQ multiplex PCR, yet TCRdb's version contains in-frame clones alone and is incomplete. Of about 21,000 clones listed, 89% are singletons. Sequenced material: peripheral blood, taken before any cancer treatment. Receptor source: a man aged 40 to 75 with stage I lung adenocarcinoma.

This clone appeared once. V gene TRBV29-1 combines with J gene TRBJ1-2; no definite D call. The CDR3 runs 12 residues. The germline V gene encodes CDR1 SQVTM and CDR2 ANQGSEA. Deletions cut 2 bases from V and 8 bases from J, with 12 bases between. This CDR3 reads CSVEFREGGYTF. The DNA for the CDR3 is TGCAGCGTTGAATTTCGGGAAGGAGGCTACACCTTC.

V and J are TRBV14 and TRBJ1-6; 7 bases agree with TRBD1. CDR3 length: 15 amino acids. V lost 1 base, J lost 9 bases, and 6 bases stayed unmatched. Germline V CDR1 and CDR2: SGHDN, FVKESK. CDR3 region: CASSQGGGRGSPLHF. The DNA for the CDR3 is TGTGCCAGCAGCCAAGGAGGGGGCCGGGGTTCACCCCTCCACTTT. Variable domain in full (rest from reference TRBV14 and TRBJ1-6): EAGVTQFPSHSVIEKGQTVTLRCDPISGHDNLYWYRRVMGKEIKFLLHFVKESKQDESGMPNNRFLAERTGGTYSTLKVQPAELEDSGVYFCASSQGGGRGSPLHFGNGTRLTVT.

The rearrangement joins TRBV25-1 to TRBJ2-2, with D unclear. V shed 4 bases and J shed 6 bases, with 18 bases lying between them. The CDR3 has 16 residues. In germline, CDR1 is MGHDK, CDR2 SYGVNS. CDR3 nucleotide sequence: TGTGCCAGCAGTGTCGGTGCGATCGCCGGCGCCGGGGAGCTGTTTTTT. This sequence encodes CASSVGAIAGAGELFF.

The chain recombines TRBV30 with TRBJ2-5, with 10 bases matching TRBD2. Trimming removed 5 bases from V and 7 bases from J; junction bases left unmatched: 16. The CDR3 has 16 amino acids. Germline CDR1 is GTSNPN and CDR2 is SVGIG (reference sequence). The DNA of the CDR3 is TGTGCCTGGGGCACCGGGACTAGCGTGCTCTCGGGGACCCAGTACTTC. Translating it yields CAWGTGTSVLSGTQYF.

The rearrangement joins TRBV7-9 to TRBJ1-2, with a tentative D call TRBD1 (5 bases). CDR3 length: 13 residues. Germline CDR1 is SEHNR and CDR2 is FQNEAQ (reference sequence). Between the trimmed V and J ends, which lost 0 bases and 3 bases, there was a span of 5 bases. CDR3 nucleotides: TGTGCCAGCAGCTTAGCGGGGGACTATGGCTACACCTTC. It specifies CASSLAGDYGYTF.

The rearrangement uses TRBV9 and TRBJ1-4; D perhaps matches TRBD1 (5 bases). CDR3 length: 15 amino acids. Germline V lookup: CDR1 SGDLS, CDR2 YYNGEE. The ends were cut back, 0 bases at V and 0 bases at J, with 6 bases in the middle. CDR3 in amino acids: CASSVAGATNEKLFF. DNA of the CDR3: TGTGCCAGCAGCGTAGCGGGGGCAACTAATGAAAAACTGTTTTTT.

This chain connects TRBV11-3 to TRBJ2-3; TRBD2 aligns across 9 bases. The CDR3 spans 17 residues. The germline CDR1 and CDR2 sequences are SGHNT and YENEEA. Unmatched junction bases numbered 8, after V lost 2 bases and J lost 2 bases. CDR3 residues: CASSLMGLAGNTDTQYF. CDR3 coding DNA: TGTGCCAGCAGCTTAATGGGCCTAGCGGGGAACACAGATACGCAGTATTTT. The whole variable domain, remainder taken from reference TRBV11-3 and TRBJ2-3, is EAGVVQSPRYKIIEKKQPVAFWCNPISGHNTLYWYLQNLGQGPELLIRYENEEAVDDSQLPKDRFSAERLKGVDSTLKIQPAELGDSAVYLCASSLMGLAGNTDTQYFGPGTRLTVL.

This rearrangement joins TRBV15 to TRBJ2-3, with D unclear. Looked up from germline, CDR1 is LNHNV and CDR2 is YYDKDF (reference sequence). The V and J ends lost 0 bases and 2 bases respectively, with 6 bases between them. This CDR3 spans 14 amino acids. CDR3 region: CATSRDTYTDTQYF. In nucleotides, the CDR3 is TGTGCCACCAGCAGAGACACCTACACAGATACGCAGTATTTT.

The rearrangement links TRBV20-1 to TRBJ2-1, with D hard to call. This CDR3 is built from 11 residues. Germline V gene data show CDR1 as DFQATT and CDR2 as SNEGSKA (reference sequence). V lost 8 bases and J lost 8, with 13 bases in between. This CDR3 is CSTLKAHEQFF. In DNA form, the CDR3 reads TGCAGTACTTTAAAAGCCCATGAGCAGTTCTTC.

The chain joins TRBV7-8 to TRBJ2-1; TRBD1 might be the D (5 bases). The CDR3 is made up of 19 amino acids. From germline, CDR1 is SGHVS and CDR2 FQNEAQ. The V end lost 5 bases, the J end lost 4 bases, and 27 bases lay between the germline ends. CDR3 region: CASSLGAQGESYLYNEQFF. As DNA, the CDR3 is TGTGCCAGCAGCCTAGGGGCGCAGGGTGAAAGTTACCTTTACAATGAGCAGTTCTTC. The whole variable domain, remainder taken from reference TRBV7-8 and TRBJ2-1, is GAGVSQSPRYKVAKRGQDVALRCDPISGHVSLFWYQQALGQGPEFLTYFQNEAQLDKSGLPSDRFFAERPEGSVSTLKIQRTQQEDSAVYLCASSLGAQGESYLYNEQFFGPGTRLTVL.

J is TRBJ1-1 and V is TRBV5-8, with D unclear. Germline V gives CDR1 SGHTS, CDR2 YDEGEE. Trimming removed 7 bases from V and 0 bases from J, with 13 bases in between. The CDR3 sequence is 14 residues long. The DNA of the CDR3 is TGTGCCAGCCCCCGAGGCACTTTGAACACTGAAGCTTTCTTT. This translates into CASPRGTLNTEAFF.

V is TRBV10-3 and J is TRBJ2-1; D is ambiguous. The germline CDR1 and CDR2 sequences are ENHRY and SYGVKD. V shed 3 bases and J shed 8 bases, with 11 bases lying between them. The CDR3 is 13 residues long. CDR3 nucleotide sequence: TGTGCCATCAGTGATGTAGAAAGACATGAGCAGTTCTTC. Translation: CAISDVERHEQFF.

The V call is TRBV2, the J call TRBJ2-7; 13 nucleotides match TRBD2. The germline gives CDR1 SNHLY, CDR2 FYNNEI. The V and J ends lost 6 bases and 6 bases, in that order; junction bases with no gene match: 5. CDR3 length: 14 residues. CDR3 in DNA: TGTGCCAGCAGCACTAGCGGGGGGGCAGGCGAGCAGTACTTC. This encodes CASSTSGGAGEQYF. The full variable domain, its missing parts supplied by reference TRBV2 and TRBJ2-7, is EPEVTQTPSHQVTQMGQEVILRCVPISNHLYFYWYRQILGQKVEFLVSFYNNEISEKSEIFDDQFSVERPDGSNFTLKIRSTKLEDSAMYFCASSTSGGAGEQYFGPGTRLTVT.

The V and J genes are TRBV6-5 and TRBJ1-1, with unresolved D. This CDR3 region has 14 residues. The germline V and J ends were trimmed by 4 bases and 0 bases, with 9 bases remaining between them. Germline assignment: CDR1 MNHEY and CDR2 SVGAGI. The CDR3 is CASSFQRMNTEAFF. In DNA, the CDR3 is TGTGCCAGCAGTTTCCAGCGAATGAACACTGAAGCTTTCTTT.

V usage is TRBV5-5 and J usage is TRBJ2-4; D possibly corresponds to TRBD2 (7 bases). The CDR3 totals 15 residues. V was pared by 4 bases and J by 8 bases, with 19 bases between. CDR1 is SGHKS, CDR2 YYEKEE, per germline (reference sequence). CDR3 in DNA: TGTGCCAGCAGCCCCGGAGAGGGGGGGTGGGACATTCAGTACTTC. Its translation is CASSPGEGGWDIQYF.

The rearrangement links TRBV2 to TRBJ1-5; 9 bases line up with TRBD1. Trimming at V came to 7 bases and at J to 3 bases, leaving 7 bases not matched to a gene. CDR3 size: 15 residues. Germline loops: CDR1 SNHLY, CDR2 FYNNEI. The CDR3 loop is CASTETGGVNQPQHF. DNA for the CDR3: TGTGCCAGCACCGAGACAGGGGGAGTCAATCAGCCCCAGCATTTT.